This TCR beta chain was obtained from a study of graft-versus-host responses after intestinal transplantation. Study details: Recipients obtained multivisceral, liver-intestinal, or isolated intestinal transplants. Tacrolimus and steroids were given for around 3 years to all recipients after anti-thymocyte globulin induction.

Worth noting for this clone: Its target is not known.

Sequencing was performed with immunoSEQ multiplex PCR; in TCRdb, only in-frame clones are kept and a portion is missing. The table includes about 89,000 clones, less than 95% detected once. The specimen comprised unstimulated CD4+ T cells sorted from spleen or lymph node cells, sampled before transplant. The receptor was isolated from a human donor who was the organ donor for an intestinal transplant.

As DNA, the CDR3 is TGTGCCAGCAGTGGTGGGACAGGGTGGTCACCCCTCCACTTT. This encodes CASSGGTGWSPLHF. The rearrangement joins TRBV6-1 to TRBJ1-6; the match to TRBD1 covers 9 bases. The V segment lost 4 bases and the J segment 10 bases; nucleotides outside the gene matches: 5. The CDR3 sequence is 14 residues long. The germline V gene encodes CDR1 MNHNS and CDR2 SASEGT.